This TCR beta chain was observed in a study of graft-versus-host responses after intestinal transplantation. The germline V and J ends were trimmed by 3 bases and 3 bases, with 12 bases remaining between them. The CDR3 spans 14 residues. Germline V gene data show CDR1 as SGHAT and CDR2 as FQDESV (reference sequence). Measured with immunoSEQ multiplex PCR; TCRdb has only the in-frame clones, and not every one. The data contain roughly 7,000 clones, roughly 97% of them seen just once; the ten biggest clones take up 0.24%. The specimen comprised PBMCs, sampled 23 days after intestinal transplant. The genes are TRBV11-1 and TRBJ2-7; D call uncertain. The source of this sequence is a human patient who received an intestinal transplant, so some T cells may come from the graft donor. CDR3 DNA: TGTGCCAGCAGCTTCCCAACGGAGTTCTACGAGCAGTACTTC. Translated: CASSFPTEFYEQYF.